This TCR beta chain was recorded in a study of T cell changes during pregnancy in multiple sclerosis. Assay used: immunoSEQ multiplex PCR; TCRdb lists only in-frame clones, some missing. The sample consists of about 77,000 clones, around 91% of them appearing once. The germline CDR1 and CDR2 sequences are MNHNY and SVGAGI (reference sequence). V dropped 2 bases and J dropped 7 bases, with 17 bases sitting between them. The CDR3 has 15 residues. Specimen: peripheral blood, collected before pregnancy. The chain couples TRBV6-6 to TRBJ1-2, with D hard to call. This receptor was taken from a female donor with multiple sclerosis, enrolled in a pregnancy study. The CDR3 spells CASSYLGKADGGYTF. DNA for the CDR3: TGTGCCAGCAGTTACCTCGGGAAGGCTGATGGTGGCTACACCTTC.